This T cell receptor (beta chain) was recovered during a study of OX40 agonist ivuxolimab in advanced cancers. A note on the overall study: Ivuxolimab was a fully human IgG2 agonistic monoclonal antibody targeting the costimulatory receptor OX40 (CD134). A male proportion of around 80% and a mean age of about 60 years, ranging from 23 to 79, were recorded for the dose-escalation cohort. Three dose-escalation patients achieved partial responses, one with hepatocellular carcinoma and two with cutaneous melanoma. The paper covers the monotherapy dose-escalation part of the phase I ivuxolimab trial, which included N ≈ 50 patients. Among the roughly 50 dose-escalation patients, some 20 had hepatocellular carcinoma, some 15 melanoma, 9 renal cell carcinoma and 9 head and neck cancer. The point of sequencing TCRbeta in the periphery was to test whether ivuxolimab changed TCR sequence diversity and drove clonal T-cell expansion. Intravenous ivuxolimab was administered to patients every 2 weeks at six dose levels: 0.01, 0.1, 0.3, 1.5, 3 and 10 mg/kg. Prior anti-PD-1, anti-PD-L1 or anti-CTLA-4 therapy was permitted, and checkpoint inhibitors had been received by 40% to 50% of dose-escalation patients. The investigation overall reported the following: At doses of 0.1 to 3.0 mg/kg, clonal expansion of both CD4+ and CD8+ T cells in blood was seen between baseline and week 6. Low levels of normalized T-cell clonal expansion were also seen in some nonresponding patients. After ivuxolimab, more expanded clones were found on average in CD8+ T cells than in CD4+ T cells. The antigen specificity of the peripheral T cells that underwent clonal expansion was not determined. In the 0.1-3.0 mg/kg groups, partial responders were among the patients with the lowest normalized peripheral clonal expansion, particularly in CD8+ T cells.

To sequence the TCRbeta CDR3 region, genomic DNA was isolated from the sorted cells. The immunoSEQ Assay was used for sequencing of TCRbeta CDR3 regions. The immuneACCESS repertoire file appears here via TCRdb, limited to in-frame rearrangements. These files lack a portion of the clones; in checked studies, under half of the deficit traces to unresolved V genes, and the cause of the others is not known. This sample lists around 52,000 clones; about 83% were detected once. Jointly, the top ten make up 3% to 3.5% of the sample. This clone was recorded a few times. Its antigen is currently not known. One base away there is no much larger clone; base qualities are not given. The trial excluded patients who had a history of autoimmune disease or who were on systemic immunosuppression. In every dose cohort, peripheral blood was drawn for TCR sequencing at baseline, cycle 4 day 1, and cycle 7 day 1. Samples came from an open-label, multicenter, first-in-human phase I dose-escalation trial of ivuxolimab. Adults with locally advanced or metastatic head and neck squamous cell, hepatocellular, melanoma or renal cell carcinoma were enrolled in the trial. Before TCR sequencing, CD4+ T cells and CD8+ T cells from peripheral blood were sorted into separate populations.

The germline V gene gives CDR1 as SGHAT and CDR2 as FQNNGV. The CDR3 has 13 amino acids, counting the end cysteine and phenylalanine. Only the CDR3 portion is preserved as DNA: 39 bases, with reading frame beginning at the first base. The germline V and J ends show losses of 3 bases and 5 bases respectively, and no gene match explains 3 bases of the junction. This TCR was recovered from an adult with an advanced solid tumor such as melanoma, head and neck, liver or kidney cancer. The specimen comprised CD4+ or CD8+ T cells sorted from blood, sampled in a trial of the OX40 agonist ivuxolimab. The chain couples TRBV11-2 to TRBJ2-7; 8 junctional bases match TRBD2. Here is the DNA: TGTGCCAGCAGCTTGGGACTAGACCACGAGCAGTACTTC. Translated, this gives CASSLGLDHEQYF.